This passage covers 28 T cell receptor beta chains from one sample sequenced in a study of Tregs in tolerant kidney transplant recipients. Repertoires were generated with immunoSEQ multiplex PCR, while TCRdb's copy carries only in-frame clones and drops some. The table has some 90,000 clones, around nine tenths seen once. Material for sequencing was CD8+ T cells from blood. These receptors originate from a human donor in good health.

This sequence joins TRBV4-2 and TRBJ2-3; 11 bases match TRBD1. There are 15 residues in the CDR3. Germline trimming cut 4 bases from V and 3 bases from J; bases unmatched to any gene: 3. CDR1 is LGHNA and CDR2 is YNFKEQ in the germline V gene. CDR3 bases: TGTGCCAGCAGCCGACGGGACAGGGGGACAGATACGCAGTATTTT. Translating gives CASSRRDRGTDTQYF.

The chain is built from TRBV6-1 and TRBJ2-2; unclear D gene. This CDR3 is 14 amino acids long. The V gene's germline CDR1 is MNHNS and CDR2 SASEGT. The V end was cut by 10 bases, the J end by 8 bases, with 20 bases between. The CDR3, as DNA: TGTGCCACCTTTAAGTTAAGTTTCGATGGGGAGCTGTTTTTT. Its translation: CATFKLSFDGELFF.

This clone has more than one count but fewer than ten. At the DNA level, this CDR3 is encoded by other sequences in the same sample as well. This chain uses TRBV4-1 with TRBJ1-1; D is ambiguous. The CDR3 is 12 amino acids. The germline V gene encodes CDR1 MGHRA and CDR2 YSYEKL. The ends were cut back, 6 bases at V and 2 bases at J, with 7 bases in the middle. CDR3 bases: TGCGCCAGCAGTCCCCCAAACACTGAAGCTTTCTTT. The encoded protein is CASSPPNTEAFF.

J is TRBJ1-1 and V is TRBV27, with D uncertain. Trimming pared 4 bases from V and 0 bases from J, leaving 9 bases between. Germline assignment: CDR1 MNHEY and CDR2 SMNVEV (reference sequence). The CDR3 spans 14 residues. The CDR3 reads CASSSPRVNTEAFF. Written as DNA, the CDR3 is TGTGCCAGCAGTTCCCCGCGGGTGAACACTGAAGCTTTCTTT.

V usage is TRBV7-2 and J usage is TRBJ1-1, with unresolved D. Looked up from germline, CDR1 is SGHTA and CDR2 is FQGNSA. This CDR3 has 15 amino acids. V was trimmed by 5 bases and J by 4 bases, leaving 17 bases between them. The CDR3 reads CASSLRGAALTEAFF. CDR3 coding DNA: TGTGCCAGCAGCCTTCGGGGAGCGGCGCTCACTGAAGCTTTCTTT. The variable domain in full, with the rest retrieved from reference TRBV7-2 and TRBJ1-1, is GAGVSQSPSNKVTEKGKDVELRCDPISGHTALYWYRQSLGQGLEFLIYFQGNSAPDKSGLPSDRFSAERTGGSVSTLTIQRTQQEDSAVYLCASSLRGAALTEAFFGQGTRLTVV.

This chain links TRBV2 with TRBJ1-3; D perhaps matches TRBD1 (6 bases). The germline V and J ends were trimmed by 2 bases and 1 base, with 9 bases remaining between them. This CDR3 is 15 amino acids long. Germline loops: CDR1 SNHLY, CDR2 FYNNEI. The CDR3 here is CASSELGASGNTIYF. CDR3 DNA: TGTGCCAGCAGTGAATTGGGGGCTTCTGGAAACACCATATATTTT. The full variable domain, in which reference TRBV2 and TRBJ1-3 provide the parts outside the CDR3, is EPEVTQTPSHQVTQMGQEVILRCVPISNHLYFYWYRQILGQKVEFLVSFYNNEISEKSEIFDDQFSVERPDGSNFTLKIRSTKLEDSAMYFCASSELGASGNTIYFGEGSWLTVV.

The J gene is TRBJ2-7, the V gene TRBV6-5; D call uncertain. The CDR3 is 15 residues long. V gave up 6 bases and J gave up 4 bases, with 19 bases separating them. Germline CDR1 and CDR2: MNHEY and SVGAGI. CDR3 sequence (DNA): TGTGCCAGCAGCCCAAACGTGGGGTTCCGGTACGAGCAGTACTTC. Translated, it gives CASSPNVGFRYEQYF.

This chain joins TRBV5-4 and TRBJ2-7, with TRBD1 identical over 8 bases. This CDR3 is 16 amino acids long. Germline trimming cut 4 bases from V and 4 bases from J; bases unmatched to any gene: 13. Looked up from germline, CDR1 is SGHNT and CDR2 is YYREEE (reference sequence). CDR3 residues: CASSQDRDRGWYEQYF. CDR3 in DNA: TGTGCCAGCAGCCAAGACAGAGACAGGGGCTGGTACGAGCAGTACTTC.

This chain joins TRBV9 and TRBJ1-6, with D possibly TRBD1 on 5 matching bases. This CDR3 comprises 17 residues. The V gene's germline CDR1 is SGDLS and CDR2 YYNGEE. V was shortened by 2 bases and J by 3 bases, with 15 bases between the two germline ends. The CDR3 loop is CASSVEPGLNYNSPLHF. CDR3 DNA sequence: TGTGCCAGCAGCGTCGAACCGGGGCTGAACTATAATTCACCCCTCCACTTT.

The chain is built from TRBV5-1 and TRBJ2-5, with D tentatively TRBD1 or TRBD2 (5 bases each). The CDR3 consists of 14 residues. Trimming stripped 2 bases from V and 5 bases from J, with 13 bases between. Germline CDR1 is SGHRS and CDR2 is YFSETQ. The CDR3 loop reads CASSLVIGTETQYF. In DNA, the CDR3 is TGCGCCAGCAGCTTAGTCATCGGGACGGAGACCCAGTACTTC.

This chain uses TRBV7-8 with TRBJ2-7; maybe TRBD2 (5 bases). V was clipped by 2 bases and J by 3 bases, with 11 bases between them. This CDR3 has 14 residues. The germline V gene has CDR1 SGHVS and CDR2 FQNEAQ. This chain's CDR3 is CASSLFDGDYEQYF. CDR3 in DNA: TGTGCCAGCAGCTTATTCGACGGGGACTACGAGCAGTACTTC.

This clone showed up just a few times. The J gene is TRBJ2-1, the V gene TRBV6-1; 8 nucleotides match TRBD1. CDR1 and CDR2 (germline): MNHNS, SASEGT. This CDR3 spans 15 amino acids. V dropped 6 bases and J dropped 5; count of bases not matched to a gene: 9. The CDR3 region has the DNA TGTGCCAGCAGAGCGCAGGGGGCCCGGGACAATGAGCAGTTCTTC. Translated: CASRAQGARDNEQFF.

The chain is built from TRBV7-9 and TRBJ2-1, with D unclear. The germline V gene encodes CDR1 SEHNR and CDR2 FQNEAQ (reference sequence). Trimming stripped 3 bases from V and 4 bases from J, with 13 bases between. CDR3 length: 15 amino acids. The CDR3 loop reads CASSFKGSRYNEQFF. CDR3 nucleotides: TGTGCCAGCAGCTTCAAGGGAAGCCGTTACAATGAGCAGTTCTTC. Using reference TRBV7-9 and TRBJ2-1 for the parts outside the CDR3, the full variable domain is DTGVSQNPRHKITKRGQNVTFRCDPISEHNRLYWYRQTLGQGPEFLTYFQNEAQLEKSRLLSDRFSAERPKGSFSTLEIQRTEQGDSAMYLCASSFKGSRYNEQFFGPGTRLTVL.

The chain carries TRBV7-2 and TRBJ2-7, with TRBD2 matching over 15 bases. The germline CDR1 and CDR2 sequences are SGHTA and FQGNSA. V gave up 3 bases and J gave up 5 bases; unmatched junction bases: 8. CDR3 length equals 17 residues. The CDR3 DNA follows: TGTGCCAGCAGCTTGGTACCGGGACTAGCGGGGGGCAACGAGCAGTACTTC. Its protein product is CASSLVPGLAGGNEQYF.

The chain carries TRBV5-4 and TRBJ1-2, with D unclear. This CDR3 is 14 amino acids long. Germline loops: CDR1 SGHNT, CDR2 YYREEE (reference sequence). The V and J ends lost 4 bases and 3 bases respectively, with 13 bases between them. CDR3 residues: CASSVAVGDYGYTF. The CDR3 bases are TGTGCCAGCAGCGTGGCAGTTGGGGACTATGGCTACACCTTC.

V and J are TRBV11-2 and TRBJ1-2; 10 nucleotides line up with TRBD1. The CDR3 contains 14 residues. V dropped 4 bases and J dropped 4; count of bases not matched to a gene: 3. Germline CDR1 SGHAT, CDR2 FQNNGV. The CDR3 DNA is TGTGCCAGCAGCTGGGACAGGGGTGGCTATGGCTACACCTTC. It specifies CASSWDRGGYGYTF. The entire variable domain, with the rest obtained from reference TRBV11-2 and TRBJ1-2, is as follows: EAGVAQSPRYKIIEKRQSVAFWCNPISGHATLYWYQQILGQGPKLLIQFQNNGVVDDSQLPKDRFSAERLKGVDSTLKIQPAKLEDSAVYLCASSWDRGGYGYTFGSGTRLTVV.

The chain joins TRBV7-9 to TRBJ2-1, with 11 positions matching TRBD2. The CDR3 contains 15 residues. With 5 bases clipped from V and 3 bases from J, the junction kept 3 bases outside the gene matches. The V gene's germline CDR1 is SEHNR and CDR2 FQNEAQ (reference sequence). The CDR3: CASSDGTSGYNEQFF. CDR3 nucleotide sequence: TGTGCCAGCAGCGACGGGACTAGCGGCTACAATGAGCAGTTCTTC.

V usage is TRBV7-8 and J usage is TRBJ1-2; 7 nucleotides agree with TRBD1. The CDR3 runs to 15 residues. Trimming at V came to 5 bases and at J to 4 bases, leaving 10 bases not matched to a gene. CDR1 is SGHVS and CDR2 is FQNEAQ in the germline V gene. In DNA form, the CDR3 reads TGTGCCAGCAGCACCGGGACAGCAAATATCTATGGCTACACCTTC. Protein product: CASSTGTANIYGYTF.

The genes are TRBV6-1 and TRBJ2-3; tentatively, D is TRBD1 (5 bases). The V and J ends lost 7 bases and 3 bases respectively, with 17 bases between them. Germline V gives CDR1 MNHNS, CDR2 SASEGT. The length of the CDR3 is 15 residues. CDR3 loop: CASNGLDMITDTQYF. DNA of the CDR3: TGTGCCAGCAACGGGTTGGACATGATTACAGATACGCAGTATTTT.

In its sample, this clone was seen a few times. The genes are TRBV6-4 and TRBJ1-5; TRBD1 aligns across 7 bases. This CDR3 has 14 amino acids. Unmatched junction bases numbered 2, after V lost 3 bases and J lost 3 bases. Per the germline V gene, CDR1 is MRHNA and CDR2 is SNTAGT. Written as DNA, the CDR3 is TGTGCCAGCAGTGATCAGGGGGACAATCAGCCCCAGCATTTT. Translation gives CASSDQGDNQPQHF.

The V gene is TRBV5-6, the J gene TRBJ1-6; D is uncertain. In germline, CDR1 is SGHDT, CDR2 YYEEEE. The germline V and J ends were trimmed by 4 bases and 5 bases, with 7 bases remaining between them. The CDR3 contains 13 residues. The DNA of the CDR3 is TGTGCCAGCAGCATGAGTCATAATTCACCCCTCCACTTT. Amino acid sequence: CASSMSHNSPLHF.

The J gene is TRBJ2-6, the V gene TRBV6-4, with D perhaps matching TRBD1 (5 bases). Germline CDR1 and CDR2: MRHNA and SNTAGT. This CDR3 is 16 amino acids long. Trimming left V 8 bases short and J 0 bases short, with 14 bases between. The CDR3 coding sequence is TGTGCCAGCTCTAAAGGGGCGAGCTCTGGGGCCAACGTCCTGACTTTC. This translates into CASSKGASSGANVLTF.

This CDR3 reads CATERVYNEQFF. CDR3 DNA: TGTGCCACTGAGCGGGTTTACAATGAGCAGTTCTTC. The genes are TRBV7-9 and TRBJ2-1; D is perhaps TRBD2 (6 bases). This CDR3 is built from 12 residues. V was clipped by 10 bases and J by 4 bases, with 11 bases between them. The germline CDR1 and CDR2 sequences are SEHNR and FQNEAQ (reference sequence).

The chain is built from TRBV19 and TRBJ2-7, with D tentatively TRBD1 or TRBD2 (5 bases each). This CDR3 is built from 13 residues. Germline loops: CDR1 LNHDA, CDR2 SQIVND (reference sequence). Trimming took 1 base from V and 7 from J, leaving 11 bases between them. CDR3 protein: CASSIGGGGEQYF. CDR3 nucleotides: TGTGCCAGTAGTATAGGGGGCGGCGGGGAGCAGTACTTC.

The V and J genes are TRBV6-5 and TRBJ2-7, with D hard to call. Germline assignment: CDR1 MNHEY and CDR2 SVGAGI. The CDR3 is made up of 15 amino acids. V lost 6 bases, J lost 0 bases, and 15 bases lay in between. The CDR3 region has the DNA TGTGCCAGCAGAACCACACACTGGAGCTCCTACGAGCAGTACTTC. Amino acid sequence: CASRTTHWSSYEQYF.

This clone was detected once. This chain connects TRBV9 to TRBJ1-2, with TRBD1 identical over 12 bases. Looked up from germline, CDR1 is SGDLS and CDR2 is YYNGEE. This CDR3 has 15 residues. The J segment lost 7 bases and the V segment lost 3 bases, leaving 7 bases of the junction unmatched. The CDR3 loop is CASSAGDRGRFGYTF. CDR3 nucleotides: TGTGCCAGCAGCGCAGGGGACAGGGGGCGCTTTGGCTACACCTTC.

In the case of this clone: Additional DNA sequences in this sample encode the identical CDR3. The V and J genes are TRBV7-6 and TRBJ2-3, with D perhaps matching TRBD1 or TRBD2 (6 bases each). Trimming stripped 5 bases from V and 4 bases from J, with 13 bases between. This CDR3 contains 14 residues. The V gene's germline CDR1 is SGHVS and CDR2 FNYEAQ. The CDR3 DNA reads TGTGCCAGCAGCCTAGGAGGGGGTGCAGATACGCAGTATTTT. This codes for CASSLGGGADTQYF.

This chain connects TRBV7-9 to TRBJ1-1; D unresolved. This CDR3 region has 15 residues. Trimming took 3 bases from V and 1 from J, leaving 12 bases between them. Per germline, CDR1 SEHNR and CDR2 FQNEAQ (reference sequence). The CDR3 here is CASSFQTESNTEAFF. The CDR3 coding sequence is TGTGCCAGCAGCTTTCAAACAGAGTCGAACACTGAAGCTTTCTTT. Full variable domain (rest looked up from reference TRBV7-9 and TRBJ1-1): DTGVSQNPRHKITKRGQNVTFRCDPISEHNRLYWYRQTLGQGPEFLTYFQNEAQLEKSRLLSDRFSAERPKGSFSTLEIQRTEQGDSAMYLCASSFQTESNTEAFFGQGTRLTVV.